This T cell receptor (beta chain) was recorded in a study of OX40 agonist ivuxolimab in advanced cancers. About the research overall: People who had prior anti-PD-1, anti-PD-L1 or anti-CTLA-4 therapy could take part, and under 45% had some. Partial responses were observed in three patients, of whom one had hepatocellular carcinoma and two had cutaneous melanoma. Points from the study as a whole: Dosing at 0.1 to 3.0 mg/kg was accompanied by clonal expansion of CD4+ and CD8+ blood T cells by week 6.

Regarding this clone: Its antigen is unknown. The same CDR3 also results from other DNA sequences found in this sample.

Per germline, CDR1 KGHSH and CDR2 LQKENI. The ends were cut back, 3 bases at V and 2 bases at J, with 7 bases in the middle. There are 13 residues in the CDR3. Assay: immunoSEQ multiplex PCR; the TCRdb copy retains only in-frame clones and omits some. Seen here are some 86,000 clones, less than 95% observed once, and the top ten hold around 0.33%. The starting material was CD4+ or CD8+ T cells sorted from blood, obtained in a trial of the OX40 agonist ivuxolimab. This receptor was identified in an adult with an advanced solid tumor such as melanoma, head and neck, liver or kidney cancer. This sequence joins TRBV18 and TRBJ2-5; weak D call: TRBD2 (6 bases). The CDR3 sequence: CASSPGLQETQYF. The DNA for the CDR3 is TGTGCCAGCTCACCGGGACTTCAAGAGACCCAGTACTTC.